This entry concerns a single T cell receptor beta chain. Its specificity is not known. One entry per CDR3 protein, called by TCRdb with MiXCR from the 5' RACE reads. The table shows roughly 48,000 distinct CDR3 sequences, with approximately 5.7% occurring only once. Between the trimmed V and J ends, which lost 5 bases and 2 bases, there was a span of 12 bases. The length of the CDR3 is 14 residues. Indicated time point: sample taken at primary tumor resection. Unsorted whole RNA from tumor, nontumor lung or frozen PBMC underwent sequencing. Untreated early-stage non-small cell lung cancer patients, roughly 75 in total, were the donors. This record belongs to a study of spatial heterogeneity in lung cancer. Study outcomes and limitations: The appearance of ubiquitous expanded tumor TCRs in blood was greater at resection than follow-up.

The clonotype originates from a male donor with early-stage non-small cell lung cancer. The chain links TRBV12-3 or TRBV12-4 to TRBJ1-1, with a tentative D call TRBD1 (6 bases). Here the sequenced sample was PBMCs, taken at surgery. CDR3 in amino acids: CASSPTGTNTEAFF. CDR3 nucleotides: TGTGCCAGCAGTCCCACAGGGACTAACACTGAAGCTTTCTTT.